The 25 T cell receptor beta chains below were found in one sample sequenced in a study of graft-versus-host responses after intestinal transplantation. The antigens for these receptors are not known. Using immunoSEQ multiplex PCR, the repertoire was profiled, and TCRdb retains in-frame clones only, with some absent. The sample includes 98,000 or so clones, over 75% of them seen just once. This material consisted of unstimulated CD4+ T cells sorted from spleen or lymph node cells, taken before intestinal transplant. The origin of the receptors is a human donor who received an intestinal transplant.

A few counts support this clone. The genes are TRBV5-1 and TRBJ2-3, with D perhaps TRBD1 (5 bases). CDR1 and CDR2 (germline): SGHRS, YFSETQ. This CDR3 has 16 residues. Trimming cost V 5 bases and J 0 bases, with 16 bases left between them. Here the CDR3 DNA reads TGCGCCAGCAGTTACACGCAGGGATGGAGCACAGATACGCAGTATTTT. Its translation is CASSYTQGWSTDTQYF.

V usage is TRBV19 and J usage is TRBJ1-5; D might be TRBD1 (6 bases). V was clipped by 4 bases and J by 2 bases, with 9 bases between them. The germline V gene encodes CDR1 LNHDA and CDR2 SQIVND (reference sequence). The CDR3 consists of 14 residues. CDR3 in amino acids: CASSRQEGNQPQHF. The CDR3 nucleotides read TGTGCCAGTAGTAGACAGGAAGGCAATCAGCCCCAGCATTTT.

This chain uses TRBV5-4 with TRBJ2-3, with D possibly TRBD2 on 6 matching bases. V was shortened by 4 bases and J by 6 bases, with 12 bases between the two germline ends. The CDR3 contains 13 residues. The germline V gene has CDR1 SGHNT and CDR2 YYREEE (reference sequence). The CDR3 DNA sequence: TGTGCCAGCAGCCCCCGTGGGGGGGATACGCAGTATTTT. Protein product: CASSPRGGDTQYF.

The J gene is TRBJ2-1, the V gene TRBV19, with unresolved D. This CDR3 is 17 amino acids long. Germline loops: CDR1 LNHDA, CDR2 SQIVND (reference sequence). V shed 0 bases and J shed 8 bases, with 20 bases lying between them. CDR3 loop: CASSIDTGPLRVDEQFF. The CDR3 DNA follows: TGTGCCAGTAGTATAGACACCGGGCCCCTAAGGGTCGATGAGCAGTTCTTC.

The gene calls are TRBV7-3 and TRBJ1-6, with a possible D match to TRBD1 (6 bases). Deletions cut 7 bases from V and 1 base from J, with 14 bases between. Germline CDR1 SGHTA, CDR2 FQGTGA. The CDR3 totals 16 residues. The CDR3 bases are TGTGCCAGCACCCGAGGGCAGGGGTCCTATAATTCACCCCTCCACTTT. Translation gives CASTRGQGSYNSPLHF.

The CDR3 is CASSFYAGATGGETQYF. CDR3 nucleotide sequence: TGTGCCAGCAGCTTTTATGCGGGAGCTACAGGGGGGGAGACCCAGTACTTC. V is TRBV5-5 and J is TRBJ2-5; tentatively, D is TRBD1 (8 bases). Germline CDR1 and CDR2: SGHKS and YYEKEE (reference sequence). Trimming pared 2 bases from V and 5 bases from J, leaving 22 bases between. This CDR3 has 17 amino acids. Filled out from reference TRBV5-5 and TRBJ2-5, the complete variable domain reads DAGVTQSPTHLIKTRGQQVTLRCSPISGHKSVSWYQQVLGQGPQFIFQYYEKEERGRGNFPDRFSARQFPNYSSELNVNALLLGDSALYLCASSFYAGATGGETQYFGPGTRLLVL.

CDR3: CASSRDRGGTEAFF. The CDR3 DNA follows: TGTGCCAGCTCAAGAGACAGGGGGGGCACTGAAGCTTTCTTT. The rearrangement links TRBV18 to TRBJ1-1, with 9 bases fitting TRBD1. The CDR3 covers 14 residues. The ends lost 5 bases at V and 4 bases at J; junction bases unmatched: 5. CDR1 is KGHSH, CDR2 LQKENI, per germline.

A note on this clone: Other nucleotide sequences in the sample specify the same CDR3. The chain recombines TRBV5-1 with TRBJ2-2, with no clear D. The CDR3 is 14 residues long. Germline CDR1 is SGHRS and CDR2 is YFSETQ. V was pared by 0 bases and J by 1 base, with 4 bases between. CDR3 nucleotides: TGCGCCAGCAGCTTGGGACAGAACACCGGGGAGCTGTTTTTT. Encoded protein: CASSLGQNTGELFF.

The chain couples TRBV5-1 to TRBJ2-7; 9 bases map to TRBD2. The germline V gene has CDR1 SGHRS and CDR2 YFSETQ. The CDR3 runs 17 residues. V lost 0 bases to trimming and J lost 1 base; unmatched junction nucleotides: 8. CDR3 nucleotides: TGCGCCAGCAGCTTGGCGAGTAGCGGGAGAATATCCTACGAGCAGTACTTC. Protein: CASSLASSGRISYEQYF.

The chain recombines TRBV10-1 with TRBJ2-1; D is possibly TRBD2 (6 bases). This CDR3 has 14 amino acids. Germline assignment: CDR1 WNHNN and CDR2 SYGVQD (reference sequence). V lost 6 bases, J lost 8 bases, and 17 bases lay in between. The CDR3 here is CASRPGVGSHEQFF. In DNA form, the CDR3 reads TGCGCCAGCAGGCCGGGGGTAGGTTCCCATGAGCAGTTCTTC.

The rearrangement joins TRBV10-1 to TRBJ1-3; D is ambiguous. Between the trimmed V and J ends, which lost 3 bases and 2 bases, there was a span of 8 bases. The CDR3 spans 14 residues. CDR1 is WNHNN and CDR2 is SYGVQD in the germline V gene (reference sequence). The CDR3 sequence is CASSDTGTGNTIYF. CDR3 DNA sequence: TGCGCCAGCAGTGATACCGGAACTGGAAACACCATATATTTT.

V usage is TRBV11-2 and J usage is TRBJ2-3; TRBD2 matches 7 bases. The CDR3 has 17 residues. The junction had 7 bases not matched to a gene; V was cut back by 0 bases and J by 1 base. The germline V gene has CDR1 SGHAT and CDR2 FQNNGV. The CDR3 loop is CASSLDLGGGGTDTQYF. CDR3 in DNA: TGTGCCAGCAGCTTAGACTTGGGGGGAGGGGGCACAGATACGCAGTATTTT. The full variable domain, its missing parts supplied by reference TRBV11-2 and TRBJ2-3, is EAGVAQSPRYKIIEKRQSVAFWCNPISGHATLYWYQQILGQGPKLLIQFQNNGVVDDSQLPKDRFSAERLKGVDSTLKIQPAKLEDSAVYLCASSLDLGGGGTDTQYFGPGTRLTVL.

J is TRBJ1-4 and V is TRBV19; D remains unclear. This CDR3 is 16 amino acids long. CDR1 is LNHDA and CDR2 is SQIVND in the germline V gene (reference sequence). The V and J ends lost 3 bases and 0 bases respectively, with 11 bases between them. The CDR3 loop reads CASSIRSVATNEKLFF. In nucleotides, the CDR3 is TGTGCCAGTAGTATCCGGTCTGTGGCAACTAATGAAAAACTGTTTTTT.

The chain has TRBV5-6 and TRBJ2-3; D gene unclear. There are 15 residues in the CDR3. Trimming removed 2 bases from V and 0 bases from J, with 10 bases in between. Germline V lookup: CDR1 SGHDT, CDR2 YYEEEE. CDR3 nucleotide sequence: TGTGCCAGCAGCTTCTGGTTAGCTAGCACAGATACGCAGTATTTT. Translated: CASSFWLASTDTQYF.

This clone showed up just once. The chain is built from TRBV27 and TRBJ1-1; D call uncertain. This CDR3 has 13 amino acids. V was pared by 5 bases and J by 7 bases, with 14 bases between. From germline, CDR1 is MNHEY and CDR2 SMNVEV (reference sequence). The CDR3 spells CASSPNPLLEAFF. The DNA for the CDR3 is TGTGCCAGCAGTCCCAACCCCCTCCTTGAAGCTTTCTTT.

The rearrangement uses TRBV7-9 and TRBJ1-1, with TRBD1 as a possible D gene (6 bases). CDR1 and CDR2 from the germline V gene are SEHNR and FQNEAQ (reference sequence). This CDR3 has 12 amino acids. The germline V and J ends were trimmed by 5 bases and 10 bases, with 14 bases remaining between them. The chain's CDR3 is CASSTAGGPAFF. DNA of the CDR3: TGTGCCAGCAGCACAGCGGGGGGCCCAGCTTTCTTT.

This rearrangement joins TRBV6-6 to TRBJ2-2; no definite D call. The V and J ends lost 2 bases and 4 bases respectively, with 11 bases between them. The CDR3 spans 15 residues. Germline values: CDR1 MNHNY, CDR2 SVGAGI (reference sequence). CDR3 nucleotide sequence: TGTGCCAGCAGTTACCCCCTCCAGACCACCGGGGAGCTGTTTTTT. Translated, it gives CASSYPLQTTGELFF.

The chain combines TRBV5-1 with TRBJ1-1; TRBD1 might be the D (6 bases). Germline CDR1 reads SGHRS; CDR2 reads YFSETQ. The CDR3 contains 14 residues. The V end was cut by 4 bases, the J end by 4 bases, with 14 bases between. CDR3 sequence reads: CASSVLGTSTEAFF. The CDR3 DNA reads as TGCGCCAGCAGCGTATTAGGGACATCCACTGAAGCTTTCTTT. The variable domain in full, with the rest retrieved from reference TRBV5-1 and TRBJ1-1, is KAGVTQTPRYLIKTRGQQVTLSCSPISGHRSVSWYQQTPGQGLQFLFEYFSETQRNKGNFPGRFSGRQFSNSRSEMNVSTLELGDSALYLCASSVLGTSTEAFFGQGTRLTVV.

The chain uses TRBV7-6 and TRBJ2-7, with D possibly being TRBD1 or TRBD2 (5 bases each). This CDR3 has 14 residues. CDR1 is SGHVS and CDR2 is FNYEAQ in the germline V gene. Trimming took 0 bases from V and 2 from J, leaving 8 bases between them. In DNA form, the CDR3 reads TGTGCCAGCAGCTTAGCGGGACGGACCTACGAGCAGTACTTC. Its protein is CASSLAGRTYEQYF.

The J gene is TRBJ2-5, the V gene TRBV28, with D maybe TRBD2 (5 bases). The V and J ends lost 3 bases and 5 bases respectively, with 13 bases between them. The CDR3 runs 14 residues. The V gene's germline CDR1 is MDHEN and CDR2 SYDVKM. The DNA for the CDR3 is TGTGCCAGCAGTTTTTGGGGAGAAGGGGAGACCCAGTACTTC. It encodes CASSFWGEGETQYF.

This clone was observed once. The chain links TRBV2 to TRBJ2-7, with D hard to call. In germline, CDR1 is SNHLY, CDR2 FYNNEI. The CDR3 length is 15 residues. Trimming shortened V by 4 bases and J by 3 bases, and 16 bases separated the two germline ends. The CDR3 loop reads CASSAEKQVGYEQYF. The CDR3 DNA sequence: TGTGCCAGCAGTGCAGAGAAGCAGGTAGGCTACGAGCAGTACTTC.

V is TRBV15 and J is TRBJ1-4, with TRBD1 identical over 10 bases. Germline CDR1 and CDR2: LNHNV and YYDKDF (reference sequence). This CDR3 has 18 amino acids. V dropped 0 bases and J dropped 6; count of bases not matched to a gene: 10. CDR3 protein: CATSRDRRPTGGYEKLFF. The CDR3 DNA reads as TGTGCCACCAGCAGAGATCGTCGACCGACAGGGGGCTATGAAAAACTGTTTTTT.

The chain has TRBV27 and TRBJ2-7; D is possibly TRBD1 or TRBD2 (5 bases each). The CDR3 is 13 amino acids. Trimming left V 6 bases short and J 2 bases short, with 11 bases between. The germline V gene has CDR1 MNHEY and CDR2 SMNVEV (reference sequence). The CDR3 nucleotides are TGTGCCAGCAGATTCAAGGGACCCTACGAGCAGTACTTC. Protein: CASRFKGPYEQYF.

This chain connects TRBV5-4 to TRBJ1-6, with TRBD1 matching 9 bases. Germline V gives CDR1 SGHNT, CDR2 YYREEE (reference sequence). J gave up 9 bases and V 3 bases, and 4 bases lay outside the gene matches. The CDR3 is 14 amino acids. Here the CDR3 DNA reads TGTGCCAGCAGCTGGGACAGGGTAGGTTCACCCCTCCACTTT. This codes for CASSWDRVGSPLHF.

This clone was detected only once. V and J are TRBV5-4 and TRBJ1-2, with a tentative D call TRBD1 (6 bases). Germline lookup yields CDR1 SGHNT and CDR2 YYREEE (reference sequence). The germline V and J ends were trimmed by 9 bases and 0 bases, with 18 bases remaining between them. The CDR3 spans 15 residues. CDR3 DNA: TGTGCCATCTCCAGCGGGGGCACTTCTAACTATGGCTACACCTTC. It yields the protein CAISSGGTSNYGYTF.